What follows are 22 T cell receptor beta chains derived from one specimen sequenced in a study of blood T cell repertoires in COVID-19. Method: immunoSEQ multiplex PCR; TCRdb's copy keeps in-frame clones and lacks some. This sample has under 200,000 clones, with more than 65% found just once. Sequencing used PBMCs or T cells enriched from blood (not recorded which). These receptors all stem from a middle-aged man who had recovered from COVID-19.

V and J are TRBV28 and TRBJ1-5, with 8 bases identical to TRBD1. The V gene end was trimmed by 6 bases and the J gene end by 0 bases; junction bases not matched to a gene: 16. The CDR3 contains 19 residues. Germline loops: CDR1 MDHEN, CDR2 SYDVKM. CDR3: CASRLNQRQGRYSNQPQHF. The CDR3 nucleotides read TGTGCCAGCAGACTAAACCAAAGACAGGGGAGATATAGCAATCAGCCCCAGCATTTT.

The chain has TRBV27 and TRBJ2-7, with D maybe TRBD2 (5 bases). This CDR3 contains 13 residues. Germline CDR1 reads MNHEY; CDR2 reads SMNVEV (reference sequence). V was clipped by 6 bases and J by 5 bases, with 14 bases between them. In nucleotides, the CDR3 is TGTGCCAGCAGCATTCTCGGGGTGGACGAGCAGTACTTC. Its protein product is CASSILGVDEQYF.

The chain has TRBV29-1 and TRBJ2-2; 9 bases are shared with TRBD2. CDR1 SQVTM and CDR2 ANQGSEA come from the germline V gene. Losses at the gene ends were 7 bases for V and 8 bases for J; bases not matched to a gene: 20. This CDR3 has 17 residues. The CDR3 reads CSAQRLLPGLALGELFF. CDR3 sequence (DNA): TGCAGCGCCCAACGCTTATTACCGGGACTAGCATTAGGGGAGCTGTTTTTT.

The rearrangement joins TRBV6-4 to TRBJ2-7; TRBD1 matches at 7 bases. There are 16 residues in the CDR3. In germline, CDR1 is MRHNA, CDR2 SNTAGT. The V and J ends lost 7 bases and 1 base, in that order; junction bases with no gene match: 13. CDR3 residues: CASKMSWTGRSYEQYF. The CDR3, as DNA: TGTGCCAGCAAGATGAGTTGGACAGGTAGATCCTACGAGCAGTACTTC.

The V call is TRBV28, the J call TRBJ2-3; D remains unclear. CDR3 length: 13 residues. Trimming pared 5 bases from V and 4 bases from J, leaving 10 bases between. CDR1 MDHEN and CDR2 SYDVKM come from the germline V gene. The CDR3 region is CASSTSSSDTQYF. DNA for the CDR3: TGTGCCAGCAGTACATCCTCCTCAGATACGCAGTATTTT. The complete variable domain, with remaining parts taken from reference TRBV28 and TRBJ2-3, reads DVKVTQSSRYLVKRTGEKVFLECVQDMDHENMFWYRQDPGLGLRLIYFSYDVKMKEKGDIPEGYSVSREKKERFSLILESASTNQTSMYLCASSTSSSDTQYFGPGTRLTVL.

The chain recombines TRBV28 with TRBJ2-6; no reliable D call. The germline CDR1 and CDR2 sequences are MDHEN and SYDVKM. The CDR3 loop spans 13 amino acids. The germline V and J ends were trimmed by 7 bases and 0 bases, with 4 bases remaining between them. The CDR3 loop reads CASTPSGANVLTF. CDR3 DNA: TGTGCCAGCACTCCCTCTGGGGCCAACGTCCTGACTTTC. Full variable domain (rest looked up from reference TRBV28 and TRBJ2-6): DVKVTQSSRYLVKRTGEKVFLECVQDMDHENMFWYRQDPGLGLRLIYFSYDVKMKEKGDIPEGYSVSREKKERFSLILESASTNQTSMYLCASTPSGANVLTFGAGSRLTVL.

The CDR3 reads CASSVGHYNEQFF. CDR3 nucleotide sequence: TGCGCCAGCAGCGTGGGACACTACAATGAGCAGTTCTTC. The chain has TRBV5-1 and TRBJ2-1, with a tentative D call TRBD1 (6 bases). CDR3 length: 13 amino acids. From germline, CDR1 is SGHRS and CDR2 YFSETQ. The V and J ends lost 4 bases and 3 bases respectively, with 8 bases between them. The variable domain in full, completed from reference TRBV5-1 and TRBJ2-1, reads KAGVTQTPRYLIKTRGQQVTLSCSPISGHRSVSWYQQTPGQGLQFLFEYFSETQRNKGNFPGRFSGRQFSNSRSEMNVSTLELGDSALYLCASSVGHYNEQFFGPGTRLTVL.

V and J are TRBV14 and TRBJ2-7; TRBD1 agrees at 7 bases. Germline CDR1 reads SGHDN; CDR2 reads FVKESK. This CDR3 has 16 residues. Trimming cost V 4 bases and J 0 bases; bases outside gene matches: 9. Written as DNA, the CDR3 is TGTGCCAGCAGCCGGACCGGACAGGCGTACTCCTACGAGCAGTACTTC. Its translation is CASSRTGQAYSYEQYF. The whole variable domain, filled in from reference TRBV14 and TRBJ2-7, reads EAGVTQFPSHSVIEKGQTVTLRCDPISGHDNLYWYRRVMGKEIKFLLHFVKESKQDESGMPNNRFLAERTGGTYSTLKVQPAELEDSGVYFCASSRTGQAYSYEQYFGPGTRLTVT.

The gene calls are TRBV3-1 (or the pseudogene TRBV3-2) and TRBJ1-2; 9 bases match TRBD1. The V gene's germline CDR1 is LGHDT and CDR2 YNNKEL (reference sequence). Trimming at V came to 6 bases and at J to 7 bases, leaving 6 bases not matched to a gene. CDR3 size: 13 residues. The CDR3 reads CASRPTGGGGYTF. The DNA of the CDR3 is TGTGCCAGCAGACCGACAGGGGGTGGTGGCTACACCTTC.

V and J are TRBV6-5 and TRBJ2-7; no firm D call. With 9 bases removed from V and 6 bases from J, the gap between germline ends came to 6 bases. Germline CDR1 and CDR2: MNHEY and SVGAGI. CDR3 length equals 9 residues. The CDR3: CARAAEQYF. The DNA for the CDR3 is TGTGCCAGGGCGGCCGAGCAGTACTTC.

The V call is TRBV7-9, the J call TRBJ1-1, with D possibly TRBD1 on 5 matching bases. There are 15 residues in the CDR3. Germline-derived CDR1 and CDR2 are SEHNR and FQNEAQ (reference sequence). With 4 bases removed from V and 4 bases from J, the gap between germline ends came to 16 bases. The CDR3 sequence: CASSSGGSAVTEAFF. The CDR3 DNA reads as TGTGCCAGCAGCTCGGGGGGGAGCGCCGTCACTGAAGCTTTCTTT.

CDR3 sequence (DNA): TGTGCCAGCAGTCGACAGGGAACTAATGAAAAACTGTTTTTT. As protein: CASSRQGTNEKLFF. The chain couples TRBV6-5 to TRBJ1-4; TRBD1 agrees at 7 bases. Looked up from germline, CDR1 is MNHEY and CDR2 is SVGAGI. Trimming took 5 bases from V and 1 from J; bases not matched to a gene: 1. CDR3 size: 14 residues.

The rearrangement joins TRBV2 to TRBJ1-2; 7 nucleotides match TRBD1. The CDR3 runs 13 residues. Trimming at V came to 5 bases and at J to 6 bases, leaving 6 bases not matched to a gene. Germline loops: CDR1 SNHLY, CDR2 FYNNEI. For the CDR3, the DNA is TGTGCCAGCAGTATAACAGGGGTTGATGGCTACACCTTC. Its translation is CASSITGVDGYTF. The full variable domain, in which reference TRBV2 and TRBJ1-2 provide the parts outside the CDR3, is EPEVTQTPSHQVTQMGQEVILRCVPISNHLYFYWYRQILGQKVEFLVSFYNNEISEKSEIFDDQFSVERPDGSNFTLKIRSTKLEDSAMYFCASSITGVDGYTFGSGTRLTVV.

V usage is TRBV2 and J usage is TRBJ1-6; perhaps TRBD1 as D (5 bases). Trimming pared 4 bases from V and 10 bases from J, leaving 14 bases between. Germline V CDR1 and CDR2: SNHLY, FYNNEI. The CDR3 loop spans 14 amino acids. The CDR3 nucleotides read TGTGCCAGCAGTGGGAGCGGGGGTCCGTCACCCCTCCACTTT. This gives the protein CASSGSGGPSPLHF.

The chain uses TRBV14 and TRBJ1-4, with TRBD1 matching over 8 bases. Per germline, CDR1 SGHDN and CDR2 FVKESK. CDR3 length equals 17 residues. V lost 1 base and J lost 2; bases outside the gene matches: 6. CDR3: CASSQAWQGATNEKLFF. CDR3 in DNA: TGTGCCAGCAGCCAAGCTTGGCAGGGGGCTACTAATGAAAAACTGTTTTTT. Full variable domain (rest looked up from reference TRBV14 and TRBJ1-4): EAGVTQFPSHSVIEKGQTVTLRCDPISGHDNLYWYRRVMGKEIKFLLHFVKESKQDESGMPNNRFLAERTGGTYSTLKVQPAELEDSGVYFCASSQAWQGATNEKLFFGSGTQLSVL.

The chain couples TRBV7-7 to TRBJ2-1, with TRBD2 as a possible D gene (6 bases). The CDR3 consists of 16 residues. The germline CDR1 and CDR2 sequences are SSHAT and FNYEAQ (reference sequence). Trimming took off 5 bases at V and 2 bases at J, with 16 bases between the two ends. CDR3 coding DNA: TGTGCCAGCAGCGCAGCCGGGGGATCCCCCTACAATGAGCAGTTCTTC. Its translation is CASSAAGGSPYNEQFF.

This clone came up once. The chain carries TRBV2 and TRBJ2-5; maybe TRBD1 (6 bases). Germline CDR1 is SNHLY and CDR2 is FYNNEI. The CDR3 loop spans 12 amino acids. V lost 9 bases and J 2 bases, leaving 10 bases between the germline ends. The CDR3 spells CARRGQQETQYF. The CDR3 nucleotides read TGTGCCAGACGAGGACAGCAAGAGACCCAGTACTTC.

This rearrangement joins TRBV6-5 to TRBJ2-5; no firm D call. The CDR3 totals 15 residues. The V gene lost 4 bases and the J gene lost 1 base, with 13 bases spanning the gap. Germline lookup yields CDR1 MNHEY and CDR2 SVGAGI. CDR3 coding DNA: TGTGCCAGCAGTTTGACGTCGTCGGGCCAAGAGACCCAGTACTTC. Protein: CASSLTSSGQETQYF.

This clone occurred once. This sequence joins TRBV21-1 and TRBJ2-7; the D call of TRBD2 is as the table states it, not checked on the DNA. TRBV21-1 is an annotated pseudogene. The CDR3 consists of 16 residues. CDR3 amino acids: CASSKGLAGGAYEQYF. The DNA for the CDR3 is TGTGCCAGCAGCAAGGGACTAGCGGGAGGAGCGTACGAGCAGTACTTC.

The gene calls are TRBV24-1 and TRBJ2-1, with TRBD1 matching 11 bases. The CDR3 runs 16 residues. Losses at the gene ends were 4 bases for V and 8 bases for J; bases not matched to a gene: 9. The germline gives CDR1 KGHDR, CDR2 SFDVKD. CDR3 DNA sequence: TGTGCCACCAGTGACCTCCGGGACAGGGGGAAGGATGAGCAGTTCTTC. This sequence encodes CATSDLRDRGKDEQFF.

This sequence joins TRBV9 and TRBJ2-5; 8 bases align to TRBD1. This CDR3 spans 16 amino acids. CDR1 is SGDLS, CDR2 YYNGEE, per germline. V was pared by 0 bases and J by 4 bases, with 8 bases of the junction left unmatched. The CDR3 loop reads CASSVGTGGIGETQYF. The CDR3 DNA reads as TGTGCCAGCAGCGTAGGTACAGGGGGAATTGGAGAGACCCAGTACTTC. Using reference TRBV9 and TRBJ2-5 for the parts outside the CDR3, the full variable domain is DSGVTQTPKHLITATGQRVTLRCSPRSGDLSVYWYQQSLDQGLQFLIQYYNGEERAKGNILERFSAQQFPDLHSELNLSSLELGDSALYFCASSVGTGGIGETQYFGPGTRLLVL.

As to this clone: The same CDR3 is also encoded by other DNA sequences in this sample. The chain recombines TRBV6-6 with TRBJ1-2; 8 nucleotides line up with TRBD1. The CDR3 has 14 amino acids. With 3 bases clipped from V and 2 bases from J, the junction kept 2 bases outside the gene matches. CDR1 and CDR2 from the germline V gene are MNHNY and SVGAGI (reference sequence). CDR3 in amino acids: CASSYYRGNYGYTF. Written as DNA, the CDR3 is TGTGCCAGCAGTTATTACAGGGGGAACTATGGCTACACCTTC.